The rows below give T cell receptor beta chains drawn from one sample of a study of cytomegalovirus exposure and HLA in healthy donors. Repertoires were generated with immunoSEQ multiplex PCR, while TCRdb's copy carries only in-frame clones and drops some. The table lists 150,000 to 180,000 clones, around 75% of them singletons. The material sequenced was PBMCs. Receptors were obtained from a young man in good health and CMV-seropositive. Each CDR3 is given with its conserved first and last residue. D genes are given only for firm matches. Size is omitted from some rows. Given values are once, few, many or a class for expanded clones.

cdr3_length: 16; clone_size: NA; v_call: TRBV12-5; j_call: TRBJ2-1; d_call: TRBD2; cdr3_nt: TGTGCTAGTGGTTCTGGGACTAGCGGGAGATCGAATGAGCAGTTCTTC; cdr3_aa: CASGSGTSGRSNEQFF
cdr3_length: 16; clone_size: few; v_call: TRBV11-2; j_call: TRBJ2-7; d_call: TRBD2; cdr3_nt: TGTGCCAGCAGCTTAGATCGGGCGGGAGGTACCTACGAGCAGTACTTC; cdr3_aa: CASSLDRAGGTYEQYF
cdr3_length: 13; clone_size: NA; v_call: TRBV2; j_call: TRBJ2-2; d_call: NA; cdr3_nt: TGTGCCAGCAGTGAAGGGCCCACCGGGGAGCTGTTTTTT; cdr3_aa: CASSEGPTGELFF
cdr3_length: 14; clone_size: NA; v_call: TRBV6-1; j_call: TRBJ2-2; d_call: TRBD1; cdr3_nt: TGTGCCAGCACCCGGACAGGTCTAGCCGGGGAGCTGTTTTTT; cdr3_aa: CASTRTGLAGELFF
cdr3_length: 17; clone_size: NA; v_call: TRBV7-2; j_call: TRBJ2-3; d_call: TRBD2; cdr3_nt: TGTGCCAGCAGCTTACCCCCAACTAGCGGGAGGTCAGATACGCAGTATTTT; cdr3_aa: CASSLPPTSGRSDTQYF
cdr3_length: 17; clone_size: NA; v_call: TRBV10-3; j_call: TRBJ2-7; d_call: NA; cdr3_nt: TGTGCCATCTCCAGCGCCGAGGCTGACGGGGGCTCCTACGAGCAGTACTTC; cdr3_aa: CAISSAEADGGSYEQYF
cdr3_length: 14; clone_size: NA; v_call: TRBV4-1; j_call: TRBJ2-1; d_call: TRBD2; cdr3_nt: TGCGCCAGCAGCTCTGGCGTAGCGGGAGAGGAGCAGTTCTTC; cdr3_aa: CASSSGVAGEEQFF
cdr3_length: 16; clone_size: NA; v_call: TRBV1; j_call: TRBJ2-7; d_call: NA; cdr3_nt: TGCACCAGCAGCCAAATAAGGGGGTACCATCGCTACGAGCAGTACTTC; cdr3_aa: CTSSQIRGYHRYEQYF
cdr3_length: 14; clone_size: NA; v_call: TRBV28; j_call: TRBJ2-5; d_call: TRBD1; cdr3_nt: TGTGCCAGCAGTTCTCCGGGACAGCAAGAGACCCAGTACTTC; cdr3_aa: CASSSPGQQETQYF
cdr3_length: 15; clone_size: NA; v_call: TRBV7-2; j_call: TRBJ2-1; d_call: TRBD2; cdr3_nt: TGTGCCACCTCCCCCCGACTAGCGGGGGGGGCTGAGCAGTTCTTC; cdr3_aa: CATSPRLAGGAEQFF
cdr3_length: 11; clone_size: NA; v_call: TRBV29-1; j_call: TRBJ1-2; d_call: NA; cdr3_nt: TGCAGCGTGCGGGGATCGAGGGGCTACACCTTC; cdr3_aa: CSVRGSRGYTF
cdr3_length: 16; clone_size: NA; v_call: TRBV4-1; j_call: TRBJ2-2; d_call: NA; cdr3_nt: TGCGCCAGCAGCCAAGACCTCAGGCCGAACACCGGGGAGCTGTTTTTT; cdr3_aa: CASSQDLRPNTGELFF
cdr3_length: 15; clone_size: NA; v_call: TRBV7-9; j_call: TRBJ2-3; d_call: NA; cdr3_nt: TGTGCCAGCAGTCATCCGGGGAGCAGCACAGATACGCAGTATTTT; cdr3_aa: CASSHPGSSTDTQYF
cdr3_length: 14; clone_size: few; v_call: TRBV10-3; j_call: TRBJ2-3; d_call: TRBD2; cdr3_nt: TGTGCCATCAGGGGGACTACACACACAGATACGCAGTATTTT; cdr3_aa: CAIRGTTHTDTQYF
cdr3_length: 17; clone_size: NA; v_call: TRBV4-1; j_call: TRBJ2-6; d_call: NA; cdr3_nt: TGCGCCAGCAGCCCCCGGGACATGAGCTCTGGGGCCAACGTCCTGACTTTC; cdr3_aa: CASSPRDMSSGANVLTF
cdr3_length: 17; clone_size: NA; v_call: TRBV4-1; j_call: TRBJ2-7; d_call: TRBD1; cdr3_nt: TGCGCCAGCAGCCAAGATTCGGCGACAGGGGTCTCCTACGAGCAGTACTTC; cdr3_aa: CASSQDSATGVSYEQYF
cdr3_length: 15; clone_size: once; v_call: TRBV28; j_call: TRBJ2-7; d_call: TRBD2; cdr3_nt: TGTGCCAGCAGTTTCACCGGGACTATGCTGCGCGAGCAGTACTTC; cdr3_aa: CASSFTGTMLREQYF
cdr3_length: 18; clone_size: NA; v_call: TRBV9; j_call: TRBJ2-3; d_call: TRBD2; cdr3_nt: TGTGCCAGCAGCGTAGTAGCTCCCGCGGGAGGACTAACAGATACGCAGTATTTT; cdr3_aa: CASSVVAPAGGLTDTQYF
cdr3_length: 15; clone_size: once; v_call: TRBV30; j_call: TRBJ1-3; d_call: TRBD1; cdr3_nt: TGTGCCTGGTTGAGACCACAGGGGGCTGGAAACACCATATATTTT; cdr3_aa: CAWLRPQGAGNTIYF
cdr3_length: 18; clone_size: NA; v_call: TRBV4-3; j_call: TRBJ2-1; d_call: NA; cdr3_nt: TGCGCCAGCAGCCAAGACGCGTCTAGCCTTAGCTCCTACAATGAGCAGTTCTTC; cdr3_aa: CASSQDASSLSSYNEQFF